This T cell receptor beta chain comes out of a study of blood T cell repertoires in COVID-19 (dated by TCRdb to between 2020 and 2021). Notes on the research overall: The collaborator samples originated in the United States, Italy and Spain and spanned the acute and convalescent phases of COVID-19. The material from the prospective study consisted of cDNA or gDNA derived from T cells, B-cell-depleted T cells, or PBMCs. Deeply sampled blood TCRbeta repertoires from subjects exposed to, actively infected with, or recovered from COVID-19 were included in the dataset. A freely available public database, intended as a resource for researchers studying the immune response to SARS-CoV-2, is where the repertoires were released. Samples were obtained from the ongoing ImmuneRACE study (first 160 participants) and from over 1,000 subjects provided by 6 global collaborators. Nearly every sample came with metadata listing a de-identified subject ID, COVID-19 status, age in years and sex. Where available, HLA class I and class II types were taken from metadata supplied by the sample provider and were not determined by assay-based typing. Overall results and qualifications from the work: Clinical and demographic metadata were provided uncurated, with the amount varying by source and participant.

V ends up 5 bases short and J 3 bases short, with an unmatched junction base count of 4. CDR1 WSHSY and CDR2 SAAADI are derived from the germline V gene. Measured from the cysteine to the phenylalanine, the CDR3 is 14 residues long. Just CDR3 DNA is preserved here, 42 bases in frame from base 1. Whole blood was collected in K2EDTA tubes by collaborating institutions according to the institutions' own protocols. For TCRbeta analysis, collaborator samples were shipped as frozen whole blood, as isolated PBMCs, or as DNA extracted from either sample type. The immunoSEQ Assay, a bias-controlled multiplex PCR, was used to amplify TCRbeta CDR3 regions from genomic DNA. The original methods were these. Within the assay, amplification of reference gene primers was used to estimate how many nucleated cells each sample contained. To quantify the absolute abundance of each unique TCRbeta CDR3 rearrangement, sequence reads were collapsed and filtered. For each sample, productive Simpson clonality was calculated as the square root of Simpson's diversity index across productive rearrangements. Imported from immuneACCESS, the table was reduced by TCRdb to in-frame sequences with V and J called. These copies leave out some clones; in studies compared against another copy, an unresolved V gene accounts for under half, and the cause of the remainder is not known. V and J calls and clone size follow that table, whereas D and trimming were derived from the DNA. This sample is represented by 140,000 or so clones; approximately 83% of them were singletons. Around 3% of the sample comes from the top ten.

Remarks on this clone: This clone's antigen is unknown. Qualities for individual bases were not recorded, and no much larger clone is one base off.

Recombination joined TRBV10-2 with TRBJ1-3; 7 junctional bases match TRBD1. Sequencing input: peripheral blood. This receptor was obtained from a woman of 80 years or more with acute or convalescent COVID-19. The CDR3 reads CASSRGLDGNTIYF. The DNA sequence is TGCGCCAGCAGTAGGGGGCTTGATGGAAACACCATATATTTT.